This is a list of T cell receptor beta chains from one sample in a study of OX40 agonist ivuxolimab in advanced cancers. Clones were read by immunoSEQ multiplex PCR, and TCRdb kept only the in-frame ones, dropping some. The sample includes more than 75,000 clones, around 89% of them seen just once. The sample in question was CD4+ or CD8+ T cells sorted from blood, obtained in a trial of the OX40 agonist ivuxolimab. Receptors originate from an adult with an advanced solid tumor such as melanoma, head and neck, liver or kidney cancer. CDR3s include the opening cysteine and the closing phenylalanine or tryptophan. Fields, in order: V gene, CDR3 length, clone size, J gene, D gene, CDR3 protein, CDR3 DNA. A D gene is named only where the DNA matches it firmly. The size of a clone is reported for some rows only, either as once, few or many, or as a class for expanded clones.

TRBV5-1	16	.	TRBJ2-3	TRBD1	CASSLVGQGTTDTQYF	TGCGCCAGCAGCTTGGTGGGACAGGGGACAACAGATACGCAGTATTTT
TRBV10-3	13	.	TRBJ2-1	TRBD2	CATRLADYNEQFF	TGTGCCACGAGACTAGCGGACTACAATGAGCAGTTCTTC
TRBV23-1	19	.	TRBJ1-4	TRBD1	CASRSGTGWFLVTNEKLFF	TGCGCCAGCAGATCCGGGACAGGGTGGTTTTTGGTTACTAATGAAAAACTGTTTTTT
TRBV28	15	.	TRBJ2-6	.	CASSPHSVGANVLTF	TGTGCCAGCAGTCCTCATTCGGTTGGGGCCAACGTCCTGACTTTC
TRBV11-2	13	once	TRBJ1-1	.	CASSYMEDTEAFF	TGTGCCAGCAGCTACATGGAGGACACTGAAGCTTTCTTT
TRBV5-4	15	.	TRBJ1-2	.	CASSPSGRRSYGYTF	TGTGCCAGCAGCCCGTCGGGACGGCGCTCCTATGGCTACACCTTC
TRBV11-2	16	.	TRBJ1-3	.	CASSPTARSSGNTIYF	TGTGCCAGCAGCCCAACGGCCCGGTCCTCTGGAAACACCATATATTTT
TRBV5-4	16	.	TRBJ2-1	TRBD2	CASSLGLAGGYNEQFF	TGTGCCAGCAGCTTGGGGCTAGCGGGAGGATACAATGAGCAGTTCTTC
TRBV7-9	13	.	TRBJ2-3	TRBD1	CASREQGADTQYF	TGTGCCAGCAGGGAGCAGGGGGCAGATACGCAGTATTTT
TRBV27	14	.	TRBJ2-1	.	CASCPQGLLGEQFF	TGTGCCAGCTGCCCTCAGGGGCTTCTAGGTGAGCAGTTCTTC
TRBV2	15	.	TRBJ2-2	.	CASTDNRLDTGELFF	TGTGCCAGCACAGACAACCGACTCGACACCGGGGAGCTGTTTTTT
TRBV7-2	16	.	TRBJ1-1	TRBD1	CASSFSVGQLNTEAFF	TGTGCCAGCAGCTTCTCGGTGGGACAGTTGAACACTGAAGCTTTCTTT
TRBV11-2	12	.	TRBJ1-2	.	CASSLGAYGYTF	TGTGCCAGCAGCTTAGGGGCCTATGGCTACACCTTC
TRBV10-3	15	.	TRBJ2-3	.	CAISKDAGSADTQYF	TGTGCCATCAGTAAAGATGCGGGTTCTGCCGATACGCAGTATTTT
TRBV27	16	.	TRBJ1-5	TRBD1	CASSPQGARVNQPQHF	TGTGCCAGCAGTCCGCAGGGGGCGCGGGTCAATCAGCCCCAGCATTTT
TRBV5-1	14	.	TRBJ2-5	TRBD1	CASQSGTGGETQYF	TGCGCCAGCCAAAGTGGGACAGGGGGAGAGACCCAGTACTTC
TRBV5-1	16	few	TRBJ2-1	.	CASSLTAGTGNNEQFF	TGCGCCAGCAGCTTAACTGCCGGGACTGGCAACAATGAGCAGTTCTTC
TRBV6-1	13	.	TRBJ1-5	.	CASRIDNDQPQHF	TGTGCCAGCAGGATAGACAATGATCAGCCCCAGCATTTT
TRBV18	15	.	TRBJ2-1	.	CASSPRVSGSNEQFF	TGTGCCAGCTCACCAAGGGTTTCAGGGTCCAATGAGCAGTTCTTC
TRBV10-3	16	.	TRBJ2-3	TRBD2	CAISEVAGASTDTQYF	TGTGCCATCAGTGAAGTAGCGGGAGCGAGCACAGATACGCAGTATTTT
TRBV6-1	15	.	TRBJ2-1	TRBD2	CASSESQAGKDEQFF	TGTGCCAGCAGTGAATCACAAGCGGGGAAAGATGAGCAGTTCTTC
TRBV7-8	15	.	TRBJ2-2	TRBD2	CASSQGTTNTGELFF	TGTGCCAGCAGCCAAGGGACTACGAACACCGGGGAGCTGTTTTTT
TRBV19	13	.	TRBJ2-7	TRBD2	CASSPPAGVEQYF	TGTGCCAGTAGTCCGCCAGCGGGGGTCGAGCAGTACTTC
TRBV4-1	15	.	TRBJ2-6	.	CASSPGPLGANVLTF	TGCGCCAGCAGCCCTGGCCCGTTGGGGGCCAACGTCCTGACTTTC
TRBV19	15	few	TRBJ2-1	.	CASSIVGGTGFEQFF	TGTGCCAGTAGTATAGTCGGAGGAACAGGGTTCGAGCAGTTCTTC
TRBV7-9	12	.	TRBJ1-5	.	CASSLGVQPQHF	TGTGCCAGCAGCCTAGGGGTTCAGCCCCAGCATTTT
TRBV15	16	.	TRBJ1-4	.	CATSRDSGGGNEKLFF	TGTGCCACCAGCAGAGATAGCGGGGGTGGAAATGAAAAACTGTTTTTT
TRBV5-1	15	.	TRBJ2-2	TRBD1	CASNIMVGGIGELFF	TGCGCCAGCAACATCATGGTAGGGGGCATCGGGGAGCTGTTTTTT
TRBV6-4	14	once	TRBJ2-3	.	CASSDTGVTDTQYF	TGTGCCAGCAGTGATACCGGGGTGACGGATACGCAGTATTTT
TRBV5-4	15	.	TRBJ2-7	TRBD1	CASRETGTGMDEQYF	TGTGCCAGCAGAGAGACCGGGACAGGTATGGACGAGCAGTACTTC
TRBV7-2	16	.	TRBJ2-4	.	CASSLGGSGAKNIQYF	TGTGCCAGCAGCTTAGGGGGATCGGGGGCCAAAAACATTCAGTACTTC
TRBV25-1	14	.	TRBJ1-1	TRBD1	CASTQTGGRTEAFF	TGTGCCAGCACTCAGACAGGGGGTCGCACTGAAGCTTTCTTT
TRBV6-1	11	.	TRBJ2-1	.	CASRQLDEQFF	TGTGCCAGCAGGCAACTGGATGAGCAGTTCTTC
TRBV12-5	16	.	TRBJ2-1	TRBD2	CASGSSLAGSYNEQFF	TGTGCTAGTGGTTCCTCCCTAGCGGGTTCCTACAATGAGCAGTTCTTC
TRBV7-7	13	.	TRBJ1-1	TRBD1	CASSLDRGTEAFF	TGTGCCAGCAGCTTAGACAGGGGCACTGAAGCTTTCTTT
TRBV10-2	14	.	TRBJ1-2	.	CASAWALANYGYTF	TGCGCCAGCGCCTGGGCCTTGGCTAACTATGGCTACACCTTC
TRBV19	14	.	TRBJ2-3	.	CASSKRLDTDTQYF	TGTGCCAGTAGTAAGAGGCTAGACACAGATACGCAGTATTTT
TRBV5-1	14	.	TRBJ2-1	.	CASSLGGSYNEQFF	TGCGCCAGCAGCTTGGGGGGGTCCTACAATGAGCAGTTCTTC
TRBV6-5	15	.	TRBJ2-4	TRBD1	CASSFRDRDKNIQYF	TGTGCCAGCAGCTTCCGGGACAGGGACAAAAACATTCAGTACTTC
TRBV6-6	12	.	TRBJ2-7	TRBD2	CASSRGDYEQYF	TGTGCCAGCAGCCGGGGGGACTACGAGCAGTACTTC
TRBV5-6	16	once	TRBJ2-3	TRBD2	CASSSATSGFTDTQYF	TGTGCCAGCAGCTCCGCTACTAGCGGCTTCACAGATACGCAGTATTTT
TRBV7-6	14	.	TRBJ2-1	.	CASSLLSTNNEQFF	TGTGCCAGCAGCTTACTGAGTACGAACAATGAGCAGTTCTTC
TRBV5-1	13	few	TRBJ1-1	TRBD1	CASSSGTGVRAFF	TGCGCCAGCAGCTCCGGGACAGGCGTTCGGGCTTTCTTT
TRBV20-1	11	.	TRBJ2-7	.	CSAQQTYEQYF	TGCAGTGCACAACAGACCTACGAGCAGTACTTC
TRBV25-1	12	.	TRBJ1-1	.	CASGNGNTEAFF	TGTGCCAGCGGGAACGGCAACACTGAAGCTTTCTTT
TRBV2	13	.	TRBJ2-5	TRBD2	CASSETSGLYLYF	TGTGCCAGCAGTGAAACTAGCGGGTTGTATCTGTACTTC
TRBV27	15	.	TRBJ2-7	.	CASNPRSDGGNEQYF	TGTGCCAGCAACCCTAGATCGGACGGGGGTAACGAGCAGTACTTC
TRBV2	15	.	TRBJ2-4	TRBD1	CASSADRVAKNIQYF	TGTGCCAGCAGCGCGGACAGGGTCGCCAAAAACATTCAGTACTTC